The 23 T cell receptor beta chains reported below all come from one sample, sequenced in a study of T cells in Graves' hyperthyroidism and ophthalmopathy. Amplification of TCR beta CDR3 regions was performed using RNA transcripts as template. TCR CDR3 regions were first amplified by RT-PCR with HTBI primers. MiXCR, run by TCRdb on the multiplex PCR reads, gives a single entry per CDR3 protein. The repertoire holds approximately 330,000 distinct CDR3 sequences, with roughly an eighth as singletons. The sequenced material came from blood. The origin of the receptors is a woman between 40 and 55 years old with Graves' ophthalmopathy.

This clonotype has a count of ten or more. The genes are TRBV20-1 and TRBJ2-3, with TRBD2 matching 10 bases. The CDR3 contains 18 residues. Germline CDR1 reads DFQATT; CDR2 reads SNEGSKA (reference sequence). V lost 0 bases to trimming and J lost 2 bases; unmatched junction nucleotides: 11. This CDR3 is CSARDLLAGGFSTDTQYF. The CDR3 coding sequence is TGCAGTGCTAGAGATCTATTAGCGGGAGGTTTCTCCACAGATACGCAGTATTTT.

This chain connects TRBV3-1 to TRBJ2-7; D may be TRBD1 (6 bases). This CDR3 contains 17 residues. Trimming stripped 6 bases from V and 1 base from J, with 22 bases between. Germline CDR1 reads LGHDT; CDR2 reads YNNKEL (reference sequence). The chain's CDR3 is CASRRYGQPAESYEQYF. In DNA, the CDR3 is TGTGCCAGCAGGAGATACGGACAGCCAGCCGAATCCTACGAGCAGTACTTC.

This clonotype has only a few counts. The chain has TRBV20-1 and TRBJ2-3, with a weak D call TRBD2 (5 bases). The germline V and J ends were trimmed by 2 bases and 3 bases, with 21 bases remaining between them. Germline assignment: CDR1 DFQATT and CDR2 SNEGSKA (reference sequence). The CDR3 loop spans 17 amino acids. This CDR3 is CSARLETAGWLTDTQYF. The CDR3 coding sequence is TGCAGTGCTAGACTTGAAACGGCGGGCTGGTTGACAGATACGCAGTATTTT.

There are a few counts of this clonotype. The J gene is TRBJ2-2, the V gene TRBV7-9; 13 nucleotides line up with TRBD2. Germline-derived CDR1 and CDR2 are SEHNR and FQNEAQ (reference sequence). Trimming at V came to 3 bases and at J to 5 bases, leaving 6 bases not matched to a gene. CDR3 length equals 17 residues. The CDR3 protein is CASSFPLAGGLTGELFF. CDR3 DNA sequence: TGTGCCAGCAGCTTCCCACTAGCGGGGGGGCTTACCGGGGAGCTGTTTTTT.

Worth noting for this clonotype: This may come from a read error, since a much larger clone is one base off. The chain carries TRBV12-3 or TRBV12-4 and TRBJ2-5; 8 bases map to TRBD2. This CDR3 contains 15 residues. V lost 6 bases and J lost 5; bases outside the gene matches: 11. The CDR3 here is CASSGGEGPDETQYF. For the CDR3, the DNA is TGTGCCAGCAGCGGGGGGGAGGGGCCGGATGAGACCCAGTACTTC.

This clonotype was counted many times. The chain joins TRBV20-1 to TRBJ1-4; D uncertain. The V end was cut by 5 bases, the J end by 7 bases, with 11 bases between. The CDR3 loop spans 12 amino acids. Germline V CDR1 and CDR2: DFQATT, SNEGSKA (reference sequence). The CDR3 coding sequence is TGCAGTGCTGCTGGACCGGGTGAAAAACTGTTTTTT. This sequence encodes CSAAGPGEKLFF.

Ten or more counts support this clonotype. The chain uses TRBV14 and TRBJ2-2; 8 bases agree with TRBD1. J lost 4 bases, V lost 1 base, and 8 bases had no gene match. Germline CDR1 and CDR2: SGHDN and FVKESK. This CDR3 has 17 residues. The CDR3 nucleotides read TGTGCCAGCAGCCAAGGGCTTCGGACAGGGTTCACCGGGGAGCTGTTTTTT. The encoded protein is CASSQGLRTGFTGELFF.

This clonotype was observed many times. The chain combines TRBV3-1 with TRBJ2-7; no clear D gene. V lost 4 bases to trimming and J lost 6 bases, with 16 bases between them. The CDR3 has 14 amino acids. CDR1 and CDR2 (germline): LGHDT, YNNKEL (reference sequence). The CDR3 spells CASSPRPDTSEQYF. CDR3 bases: TGTGCCAGCAGCCCCCGACCCGATACCTCCGAGCAGTACTTC.

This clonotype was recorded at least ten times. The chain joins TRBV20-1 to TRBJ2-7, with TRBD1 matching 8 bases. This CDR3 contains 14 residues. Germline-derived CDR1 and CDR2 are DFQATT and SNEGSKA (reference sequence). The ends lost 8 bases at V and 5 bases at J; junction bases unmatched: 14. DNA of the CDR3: TGCAGTTCCACGAGGAGGACAGGGCGGGACGAGCAGTACTTC. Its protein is CSSTRRTGRDEQYF.

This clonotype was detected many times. CDR3 loop: CSAPSTDTQYF. CDR3 in DNA: TGCAGTGCTCCGTCGACAGATACGCAGTATTTT. V and J are TRBV20-1 and TRBJ2-3, with D unclear. V was clipped by 5 bases and J by 3 bases, with 6 bases between them. CDR3 length: 11 amino acids. From germline, CDR1 is DFQATT and CDR2 SNEGSKA (reference sequence).

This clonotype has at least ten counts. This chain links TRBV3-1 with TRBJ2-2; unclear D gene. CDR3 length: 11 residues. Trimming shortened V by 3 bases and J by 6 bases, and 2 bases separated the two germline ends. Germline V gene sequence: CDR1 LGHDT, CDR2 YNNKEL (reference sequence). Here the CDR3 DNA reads TGTGCCAGCAGCCATTCCGGGGAGCTGTTTTTT. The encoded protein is CASSHSGELFF.

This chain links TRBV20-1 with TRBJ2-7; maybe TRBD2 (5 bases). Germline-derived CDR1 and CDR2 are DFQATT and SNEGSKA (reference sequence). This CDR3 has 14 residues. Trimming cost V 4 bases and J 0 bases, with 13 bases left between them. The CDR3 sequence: CSAILAGLSYEQYF. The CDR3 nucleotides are TGCAGTGCTATACTGGCGGGCCTCTCCTACGAGCAGTACTTC.

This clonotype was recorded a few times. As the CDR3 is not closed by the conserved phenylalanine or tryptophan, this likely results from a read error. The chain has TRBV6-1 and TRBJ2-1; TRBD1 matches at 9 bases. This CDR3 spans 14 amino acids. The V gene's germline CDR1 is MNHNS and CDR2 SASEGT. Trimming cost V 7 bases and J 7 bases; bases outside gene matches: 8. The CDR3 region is CASTPQQGANEQFS. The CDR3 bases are TGTGCCAGCACCCCTCAACAGGGGGCAAATGAGCAGTTCTCC.

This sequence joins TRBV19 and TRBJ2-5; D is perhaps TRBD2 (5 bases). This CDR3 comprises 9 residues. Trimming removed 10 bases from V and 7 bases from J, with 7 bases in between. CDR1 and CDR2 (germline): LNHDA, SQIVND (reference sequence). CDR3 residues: CATRGTQYF. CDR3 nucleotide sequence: TGTGCCACCCGGGGGACCCAGTACTTC. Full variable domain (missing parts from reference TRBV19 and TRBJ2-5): DGGITQSPKYLFRKEGQNVTLSCEQNLNHDAMYWYRQDPGQGLRLIYYSQIVNDFQKGDIAEGYSVSREKKESFPLTVTSAQKNPTAFYLCATRGTQYFGPGTRLLVL.

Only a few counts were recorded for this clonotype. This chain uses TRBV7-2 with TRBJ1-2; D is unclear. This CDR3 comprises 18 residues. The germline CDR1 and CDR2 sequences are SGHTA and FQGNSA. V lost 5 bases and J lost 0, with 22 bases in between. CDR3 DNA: TGTGCCAGCAGCCCCCGAGTAGTCCGGACCGGGGCTAACTATGGCTACACCTTC. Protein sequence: CASSPRVVRTGANYGYTF.

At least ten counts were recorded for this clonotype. In DNA, the CDR3 is TGCGCCAGCAGCCCGGGGACAAACATTTTGGGGACTGAAGCTTTCTTT. Translated: CASSPGTNILGTEAFF. The V and J genes are TRBV5-1 and TRBJ1-1; tentatively, D is TRBD1 (6 bases). CDR3 size: 16 residues. The ends were cut back, 4 bases at V and 5 bases at J, with 21 bases in the middle. Germline-derived CDR1 and CDR2 are SGHRS and YFSETQ.

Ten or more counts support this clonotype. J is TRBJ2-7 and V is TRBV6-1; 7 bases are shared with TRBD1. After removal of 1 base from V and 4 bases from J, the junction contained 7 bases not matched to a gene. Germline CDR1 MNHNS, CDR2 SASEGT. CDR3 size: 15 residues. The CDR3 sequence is CASSEVWTGSYEQYF. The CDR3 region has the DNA TGTGCCAGCAGTGAAGTCTGGACAGGCTCTTACGAGCAGTACTTC.

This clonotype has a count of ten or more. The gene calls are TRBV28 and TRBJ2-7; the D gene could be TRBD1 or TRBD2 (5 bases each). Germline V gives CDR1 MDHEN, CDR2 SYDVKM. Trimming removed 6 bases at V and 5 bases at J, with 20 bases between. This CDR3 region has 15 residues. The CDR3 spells CASSLSGTASHEQYF. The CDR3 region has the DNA TGTGCCAGCAGCCTTTCCGGGACGGCCAGCCACGAGCAGTACTTC.

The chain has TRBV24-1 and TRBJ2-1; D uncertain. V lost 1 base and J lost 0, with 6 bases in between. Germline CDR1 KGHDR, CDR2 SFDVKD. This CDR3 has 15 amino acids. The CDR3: CATSDFESSYNEQFF. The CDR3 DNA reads TGTGCCACCAGTGATTTTGAGAGCTCCTACAATGAGCAGTTCTTC.

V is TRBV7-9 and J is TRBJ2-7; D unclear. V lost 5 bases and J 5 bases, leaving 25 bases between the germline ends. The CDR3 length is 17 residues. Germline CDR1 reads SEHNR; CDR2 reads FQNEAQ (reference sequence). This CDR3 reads CASSPRKSRWYLDEQYF. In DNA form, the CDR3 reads TGTGCCAGCAGCCCACGGAAGTCAAGGTGGTATTTAGACGAGCAGTACTTC.

CDR3 protein: CASSPNSAGSDGYTF. Written as DNA, the CDR3 is TGTGCCAGCTCACCAAACTCGGCGGGTAGCGATGGCTACACCTTC. This sequence joins TRBV18 and TRBJ1-2; D call uncertain. Germline V gene sequence: CDR1 KGHSH, CDR2 LQKENI. V was clipped by 2 bases and J by 6 bases, with 16 bases between them. The CDR3 sequence is 15 residues long.

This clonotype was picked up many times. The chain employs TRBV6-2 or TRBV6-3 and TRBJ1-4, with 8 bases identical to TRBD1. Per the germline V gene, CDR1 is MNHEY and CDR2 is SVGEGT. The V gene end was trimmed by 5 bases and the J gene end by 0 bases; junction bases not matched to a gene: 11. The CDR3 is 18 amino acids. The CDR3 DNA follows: TGTGCCAGCAGTAACTACCGGGACAGGAGATCAACTAATGAAAAACTGTTTTTT. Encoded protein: CASSNYRDRRSTNEKLFF.

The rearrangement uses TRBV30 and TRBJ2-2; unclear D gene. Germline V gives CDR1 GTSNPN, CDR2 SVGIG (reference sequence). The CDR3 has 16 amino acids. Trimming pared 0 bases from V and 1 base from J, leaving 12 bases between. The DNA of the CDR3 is TGTGCCTGGAGTGTACTTGGAAAGGAGAACACCGGGGAGCTGTTTTTT. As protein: CAWSVLGKENTGELFF.